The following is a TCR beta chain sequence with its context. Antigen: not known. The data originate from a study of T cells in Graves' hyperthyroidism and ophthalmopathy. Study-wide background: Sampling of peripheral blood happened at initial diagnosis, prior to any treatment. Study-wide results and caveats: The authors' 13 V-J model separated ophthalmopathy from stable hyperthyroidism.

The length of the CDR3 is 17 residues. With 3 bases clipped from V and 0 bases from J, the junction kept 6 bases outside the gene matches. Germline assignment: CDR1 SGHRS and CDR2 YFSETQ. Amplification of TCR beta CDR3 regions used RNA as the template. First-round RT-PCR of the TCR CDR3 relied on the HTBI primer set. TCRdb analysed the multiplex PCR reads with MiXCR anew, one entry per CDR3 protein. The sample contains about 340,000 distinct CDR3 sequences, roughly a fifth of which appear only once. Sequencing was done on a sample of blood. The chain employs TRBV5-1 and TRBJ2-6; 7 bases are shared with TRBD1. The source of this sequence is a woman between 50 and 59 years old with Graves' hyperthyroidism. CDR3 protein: CASSWGQSISGANVLTF. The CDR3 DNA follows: TGCGCCAGCAGCTGGGGACAGTCGATCTCTGGGGCCAACGTCCTGACTTTC.